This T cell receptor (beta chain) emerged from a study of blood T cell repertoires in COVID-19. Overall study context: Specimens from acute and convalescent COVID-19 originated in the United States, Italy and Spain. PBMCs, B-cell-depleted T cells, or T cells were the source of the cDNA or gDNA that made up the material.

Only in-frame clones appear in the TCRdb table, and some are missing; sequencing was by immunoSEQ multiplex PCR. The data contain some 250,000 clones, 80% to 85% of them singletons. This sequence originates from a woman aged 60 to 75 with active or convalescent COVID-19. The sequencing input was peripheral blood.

CDR3 sequence (DNA): TGTGCCAGCAGCCCAGGGGGTGGGGCGAACACTGAAGCTTTCTTT. Translated: CASSPGGGANTEAFF. The chain employs TRBV13 and TRBJ1-1; TRBD1 matches at 7 bases. The CDR3 runs 15 residues. V was clipped by 5 bases and J by 1 base; unmatched bases: 7. Looked up from germline, CDR1 is PRHDT and CDR2 is FYEKMQ (reference sequence).